One sample yielded the 10 T cell receptor beta chains listed below, sequenced in a study of shared clonotypes between healthy human individuals. The protocol was immunoSEQ multiplex PCR, while the TCRdb copy is restricted to in-frame clones and leaves out a portion. The sample records about 660,000 clones, around two thirds being singletons. The sequenced sample was memory CD4+ T cells sorted from blood. Documented subset: CD45RA-negative fraction. The receptor set was obtained from a woman aged 25 to 39 in good health.

In this sample, this clone turned up once. The chain employs TRBV27 and TRBJ2-5; the match to TRBD1 covers 7 bases. CDR3 length: 14 amino acids. Germline-derived CDR1 and CDR2 are MNHEY and SMNVEV (reference sequence). V trimming: 5 bases; J trimming: 5 bases; junction bases outside the gene matches: 8. The CDR3 DNA reads TGTGCCAGCAGTCCCTGGGACAGTCTTGAGACCCAGTACTTC. The encoded protein is CASSPWDSLETQYF.

The rearrangement joins TRBV27 to TRBJ2-7, with D uncertain. V lost 6 bases, J lost 0 bases, and 24 bases lay in between. The CDR3 covers 18 residues. Looked up from germline, CDR1 is MNHEY and CDR2 is SMNVEV (reference sequence). Here the CDR3 DNA reads TGTGCCAGCAGCCCATCAAGACTCGACACCAGCCCCTCCTACGAGCAGTACTTC. It is translated as CASSPSRLDTSPSYEQYF.

This clone was counted once. The chain joins TRBV13 to TRBJ2-7, with a tentative D call TRBD2 (6 bases). This CDR3 contains 14 residues. V lost 4 bases to trimming and J lost 6 bases, with 16 bases between them. Germline V gives CDR1 PRHDT, CDR2 FYEKMQ (reference sequence). In DNA, the CDR3 is TGTGCCAGCAGCTCCCGGATGAGGGGAGGCGAGCAGTACTTC. The encoded protein is CASSSRMRGGEQYF. Together with reference TRBV13 and TRBJ2-7, the CDR3 gives the full variable domain: AAGVIQSPRHLIKEKRETATLKCYPIPRHDTVYWYQQGPGQDPQFLISFYEKMQSDKGSIPDRFSAQQFSDYHSELNMSSLELGDSALYFCASSSRMRGGEQYFGPGTRLTVT.

The V gene is TRBV5-4, the J gene TRBJ2-4, with D possibly TRBD1 on 5 matching bases. Germline lookup yields CDR1 SGHNT and CDR2 YYREEE (reference sequence). Trimming pared 4 bases from V and 7 bases from J, leaving 9 bases between. CDR3 length: 12 amino acids. CDR3 DNA sequence: TGTGCCAGCAGCGGAGACAGCAACATTCAGTACTTC. This translates into CASSGDSNIQYF.

This chain links TRBV6-5 with TRBJ2-7; 7 nucleotides line up with TRBD1. V lost 6 bases, J lost 6 bases, and 11 bases stayed unmatched. Germline loops: CDR1 MNHEY, CDR2 SVGAGI. The CDR3 is 14 residues long. The CDR3, as DNA: TGTGCCAGCAGAATCACAGAGGGGGCTATCGAGCAGTACTTC. Encoded protein: CASRITEGAIEQYF.

The rearrangement links TRBV12-1 to TRBJ2-1; the table's D call, TRBD2, was not checked against the DNA. TRBV12-1 is labeled a pseudogene. The length of the CDR3 is 19 residues. In DNA, the CDR3 is TGTGCCAGCAGCTCTTCCTTCGAGGCGGGAGGGCGCTATTACAATGAGCAGTTCTTC. Protein: CASSSSFEAGGRYYNEQFF.

This clone has only one observation. Within the sample, other DNA sequences also encode this same CDR3. The genes are TRBV6-1 and TRBJ1-5; the D gene is possibly TRBD1 (6 bases). This CDR3 has 13 residues. V was shortened by 0 bases and J by 7 bases, with 7 bases between the two germline ends. Germline V gene sequence: CDR1 MNHNS, CDR2 SASEGT. The CDR3 protein is CASSEAGGQPQHF. The CDR3 nucleotides read TGTGCCAGCAGTGAAGCGGGGGGCCAGCCCCAGCATTTT.

The chain combines TRBV11-2 with TRBJ2-1, with 10 bases fitting TRBD2. The ends lost 1 base at V and 7 bases at J; junction bases unmatched: 4. The CDR3 consists of 15 residues. The germline V gene encodes CDR1 SGHAT and CDR2 FQNNGV. DNA for the CDR3: TGTGCCAGCAGCTTAGTTCTAGCGGGAGAGAATGAGCAGTTCTTC. It specifies CASSLVLAGENEQFF. Looking up the rest from reference TRBV11-2 and TRBJ2-1 gives the full variable domain: EAGVAQSPRYKIIEKRQSVAFWCNPISGHATLYWYQQILGQGPKLLIQFQNNGVVDDSQLPKDRFSAERLKGVDSTLKIQPAKLEDSAVYLCASSLVLAGENEQFFGPGTRLTVL.

The DNA for the CDR3 is TGTGCCAGCAGCTTAGTCCATCTAGCGGGAGATATACCTCAAGAGACCCAGTACTTC. Translation gives CASSLVHLAGDIPQETQYF. The rearrangement joins TRBV7-9 to TRBJ2-5; 10 nucleotides agree with TRBD2. Germline values: CDR1 SEHNR, CDR2 FQNEAQ (reference sequence). The CDR3 contains 19 residues. V was pared by 1 base and J by 2 bases, with 13 bases of the junction left unmatched.

The chain uses TRBV7-8 and TRBJ2-3; 7 bases are a match to TRBD2. With V trimmed by 3 bases and J by 6 bases, 6 bases remained unmatched. The V gene's germline CDR1 is SGHVS and CDR2 FQNEAQ. This CDR3 region has 14 residues. The CDR3 region has the DNA TGTGCCAGCAGCTTGGGGAGGGGTACTGATACGCAGTATTTT. Amino acid sequence: CASSLGRGTDTQYF.